Listed below are T cell receptor beta chains from one sample, sequenced in a study of T cell repertoires in cytomegalovirus infection. TCRdb processed the reads anew with MiXCR; each CDR3 protein has one entry. The repertoire holds tens of thousands of distinct CDR3 sequences, with just over 20% as singletons. Their antigens are not known. This specimen was CD8+ T cells from cultured PBMCs, taken from culture after CMV antigen stimulation. These receptors were taken from a human donor in good health (CMV status not recorded). Some clones in this sample may be carry-over from other donors' samples. Each CDR3 is given with its conserved first and last residue. Fields, in order: J gene, D gene, clone size, V gene, CDR3 DNA, CDR3 protein. D genes are given only for firm matches. The size entry is marked missing in some rows and otherwise reads once, few, many or a size class.

J: TRBJ2-2; D: TRBD1; size: NA; V: TRBV27; DNA: TGTGCCAGTATGAACAGGGGCACCGGGGAGCTGTTTTTT; CDR3: CASMNRGTGELFF
J: TRBJ2-1; D: NA; size: NA; V: TRBV24-1; DNA: TGTGCCACCAGTGTCGGCTACAATGAGCAGTTCTTC; CDR3: CATSVGYNEQFF
J: TRBJ1-6; D: NA; size: NA; V: TRBV24-1; DNA: TGTGCCACCAGTGATTCGACTGCAGGACTAAATTCACCCCTCCACTTT; CDR3: CATSDSTAGLNSPLHF
J: TRBJ1-1; D: NA; size: NA; V: TRBV7-8; DNA: TGTGCCAGCAGCTTCAAAGGACAGAAGTTTAACACTGAAGCTTTCTTT; CDR3: CASSFKGQKFNTEAFF
J: TRBJ2-3; D: TRBD2; size: NA; V: TRBV7-6; DNA: TGTGCCAGCAGCCCCGTAAGGAGCGGGGGGCCGTTTAGCACAGATACGCAGTATTTT; CDR3: CASSPVRSGGPFSTDTQYF
J: TRBJ2-7; D: NA; size: many; V: TRBV7-2; DNA: TGTGCCAGCAGTGTAAGTCTGAGCACCTACGAGCAGTACTTC; CDR3: CASSVSLSTYEQYF
J: TRBJ1-6; D: NA; size: NA; V: TRBV14; DNA: TGTGCCAGCAGCCCTAGGAGCTCCTATAATTCACCCCTCCACTTT; CDR3: CASSPRSSYNSPLHF
J: TRBJ2-7; D: NA; size: NA; V: TRBV7-2; DNA: TGTGCCAGCAGGATGGGGGGCTTAACCTACGAGCAGTACTTC; CDR3: CASRMGGLTYEQYF
J: TRBJ1-1; D: NA; size: NA; V: TRBV6-1; DNA: TGTGCCAGCAGATTAACATTGAACACTGAAGCTTTCTTT; CDR3: CASRLTLNTEAFF
J: TRBJ2-7; D: NA; size: NA; V: TRBV19; DNA: TGTGCCAGTAGTATAGCAGGAGACACTTCCTACGAGCAGTACTTC; CDR3: CASSIAGDTSYEQYF
J: TRBJ1-1; D: NA; size: NA; V: TRBV25-1; DNA: TGTGCCAGCAGTGCTTCAGCCAACACTGAAGCTTTCTTT; CDR3: CASSASANTEAFF
J: TRBJ1-1; D: NA; size: few; V: TRBV18; DNA: TGTGCCAGCTCACCACCCGCTGGGGATGACACTGAAGCTTTCTTT; CDR3: CASSPPAGDDTEAFF
J: TRBJ2-7; D: NA; size: NA; V: TRBV7-2; DNA: TGTGCCAGCAGCTTAGGACCGGGGCGGAGCTACGAGCAGTACTTC; CDR3: CASSLGPGRSYEQYF
J: TRBJ2-7; D: NA; size: few; V: TRBV7-9; DNA: TGTGCCAGCAGCTCCTTAACAGGAATCTACGAGCAGTACTTC; CDR3: CASSSLTGIYEQYF
J: TRBJ1-2; D: TRBD1; size: NA; V: TRBV12-3/TRBV12-4; DNA: TGTGCCATCCCGGGAACCGGGACAGGGGGCAATGGCTACACCTTC; CDR3: CAIPGTGTGGNGYTF
J: TRBJ1-1; D: TRBD1; size: few; V: TRBV7-2; DNA: TGTGCCAGCAGCTTTCTACCGGGACAGGGAACTGAAGCTTTCTTT; CDR3: CASSFLPGQGTEAFF
J: TRBJ2-7; D: NA; size: few; V: TRBV10-3; DNA: TGTGCCATCAGTGAGTCGTCCTCAATCTACGAGCAGTACTTC; CDR3: CAISESSSIYEQYF
J: TRBJ1-4; D: NA; size: NA; V: TRBV4-1; DNA: TGCGCCAGCAGCCAAGAAGGACACTTAACTAATGAAAAACTGTTTTTT; CDR3: CASSQEGHLTNEKLFF
J: TRBJ1-1; D: NA; size: NA; V: TRBV7-2; DNA: TGTGCCAGCAGCTTAGCCCGCCCACCCCTGAACACTGAAGCTTTCTTT; CDR3: CASSLARPPLNTEAFF
J: TRBJ1-1; D: NA; size: NA; V: TRBV7-6; DNA: TGTGCCAGCAGCCCCCGCTCCTCTACGGGGATAAAGATTGAAGCTTTCTTT; CDR3: CASSPRSSTGIKIEAFF
J: TRBJ2-7; D: TRBD1; size: NA; V: TRBV6-1; DNA: TGTGCCAGCAGTGAACTGGGACAGGCAGTCTCCTACGAGCAGTACTTC; CDR3: CASSELGQAVSYEQYF
J: TRBJ1-5; D: NA; size: NA; V: TRBV7-9; DNA: TGTGCCAGCAGCTTAGCGGACAGAAGCTCCAATCAGCCCCAGCATTTT; CDR3: CASSLADRSSNQPQHF
J: TRBJ2-1; D: NA; size: NA; V: TRBV11-1; DNA: TGTGCCAGCAGCTTTCCCAGGTGGTTCCCCCTGGGGGATGAGCAGTTCTTC; CDR3: CASSFPRWFPLGDEQFF
J: TRBJ2-5; D: NA; size: NA; V: TRBV7-9; DNA: TGTGCCAGCAGCTTAGATTCGGGTGGCGGATGGGAGACCCAGTACTTC; CDR3: CASSLDSGGGWETQYF
J: TRBJ2-3; D: NA; size: NA; V: TRBV30; DNA: TGTGCCTGGAGTACCTTTAGCGGCCTGGGCACAGATACGCAGTATTTT; CDR3: CAWSTFSGLGTDTQYF
J: TRBJ1-1; D: NA; size: many; V: TRBV7-9; DNA: TGTGCCAGCAGCCTGAGCGGGATGGGCACTGAAGCTTTCTTT; CDR3: CASSLSGMGTEAFF